These T cell receptor beta chains were read from a single sample in a study of blood T cell repertoires in COVID-19. Method: immunoSEQ multiplex PCR; TCRdb's copy keeps in-frame clones and lacks some. Of more than 200,000 clones in the sample, about nine tenths are singletons; the top ten hold 2.5% to 3.5%. Material: peripheral blood. The receptors were gathered from a woman in her sixties or seventies with acute or convalescent COVID-19. The CDR3 runs from the conserved cysteine through the conserved F or W. The order of the fields is V gene, clone size, CDR3 protein. Rows give clone size only sometimes, using once, few, many, or a class for an expanded clone.

v_call: TRBV19; clone_size: NA; cdr3_aa: CASSIFSGSNEQFF
v_call: TRBV2; clone_size: NA; cdr3_aa: CASRANEKLFF
v_call: TRBV10-3; clone_size: NA; cdr3_aa: CAISATENSGYTF
v_call: TRBV10-1; clone_size: NA; cdr3_aa: CASSESVREGYEQYF
v_call: TRBV27; clone_size: NA; cdr3_aa: CASTSSGRGEKLFF
v_call: TRBV6-4; clone_size: NA; cdr3_aa: CASSDSSPPLTSGGAWGELFF
v_call: TRBV5-1; clone_size: NA; cdr3_aa: CASSLAGGGSEAFF
v_call: TRBV1; clone_size: NA; cdr3_aa: CTSSQDFDSPTNEKLFF
v_call: TRBV5-1; clone_size: NA; cdr3_aa: CASSLGTSGSQETQYF
v_call: TRBV5-1; clone_size: NA; cdr3_aa: CASSLAGRTDSPLHF
v_call: TRBV12-2; clone_size: NA; cdr3_aa: CASRLVPDRVGYGYTF
v_call: TRBV3-1/TRBV3-2; clone_size: NA; cdr3_aa: CASSPGFEQYF
v_call: TRBV19; clone_size: NA; cdr3_aa: CASNRDGYTF
v_call: TRBV27; clone_size: NA; cdr3_aa: CASSFTAVGANYGYTF
v_call: TRBV6-6; clone_size: NA; cdr3_aa: CASSPGDYGYTF
v_call: TRBV5-1; clone_size: NA; cdr3_aa: CASSSGTSGLTDTQYF
v_call: TRBV7-2; clone_size: NA; cdr3_aa: CARGPAGGPNTGELFF
v_call: TRBV6-4; clone_size: NA; cdr3_aa: CASSDKGQQNTGELFF
v_call: TRBV14; clone_size: NA; cdr3_aa: CASSQDQRHAGYEQYF
v_call: TRBV30; clone_size: once; cdr3_aa: CAWSFPGEAYGYTF
v_call: TRBV7-8; clone_size: NA; cdr3_aa: CASSFLSGPNTGELFF
v_call: TRBV20-1; clone_size: NA; cdr3_aa: CSAHRGEKLFF
v_call: TRBV15; clone_size: NA; cdr3_aa: CATSRDPQDEQYF
v_call: TRBV7-2; clone_size: NA; cdr3_aa: CASSLEGVEKLFF
v_call: TRBV16; clone_size: NA; cdr3_aa: CASSQSVAQNEKLFF
v_call: TRBV5-1; clone_size: NA; cdr3_aa: CASSGHLAGLADTQYF
v_call: TRBV18; clone_size: NA; cdr3_aa: CASSADSRYGYTF
v_call: TRBV19; clone_size: NA; cdr3_aa: CASSITTGLYEQYF
v_call: TRBV19; clone_size: NA; cdr3_aa: CASSIPRIRDEQFF
v_call: TRBV18; clone_size: NA; cdr3_aa: CASSPKTGVRTEAFF